Included here is one T cell receptor beta chain sequence, with context. These data come from a study of blood T cell repertoires in COVID-19. The V and J ends lost 7 bases and 7 bases, in that order; junction bases with no gene match: 7. There are 14 residues in the CDR3. From germline, CDR1 is SGHRS and CDR2 YFSETQ. Here immunoSEQ multiplex PCR was the method, and the copy in TCRdb shows in-frame clones only, minus some. The profile shows about 250,000 clones, over 80% of them singletons. The clonotype was recovered from a woman younger than 45 with acute COVID-19. The rearrangement joins TRBV5-1 to TRBJ1-4, with TRBD1 identical over 10 bases. Sequenced: PBMCs or T cells enriched from blood (not recorded which). The CDR3 DNA is TGCGCCAGCCGTCTATGGGACAGGGGTGAAAAACTGTTTTTT. This sequence encodes CASRLWDRGEKLFF.